The 21 T cell receptor beta chains listed next were all sequenced from one sample in a study of shared clonotypes between healthy human individuals (dated by TCRdb to about 2020). The library was built by means of the immunoSEQ multiplex PCR assay. The source is immuneACCESS, and TCRdb retained only in-frame sequences with V and J called. Part of the clones is not carried over; for the studies checked, unresolved V genes explain less than half of this, and the remainder is unexplained. Within this sample are 950,000 to 1,300,000 clones, with around 76% of them counted one time only. Jointly, the top ten make up about 1.4% of the sample. The sequenced material came from memory CD4+ T cells sorted from blood. This specimen's cell subset or site label, interpreted: CD45RA-negative fraction. Receptor source: a man younger than 30 in good health.

This chain links TRBV18 with TRBJ2-2, with D uncertain. Trimming removed 3 bases at V and 6 bases at J, with 14 bases between. Germline V gene lookup returns CDR1 KGHSH and CDR2 LQKENI. The CDR3 has 15 residues. Here the CDR3 reads CASSPSDRLAGELFF. DNA for the CDR3: TGTGCCAGCTCACCCTCCGACCGGCTGGCCGGGGAGCTGTTTTTT.

This clone has just one count. A read error may produce the germline difference seen at one junction end. This sample also contains other DNA sequences that code for the same CDR3. The chain uses TRBV30 and TRBJ1-1, with a tentative D call TRBD1 (6 bases). Germline CDR1 GTSNPN, CDR2 SVGIG (reference sequence). This CDR3 is 12 amino acids long. This CDR3 reads CVCGRGGTEAFF. CDR3 nucleotide sequence: TGTGTCTGCGGCAGGGGAGGAACTGAAGCCTTCTTT.

V gene TRBV2 combines with J gene TRBJ2-7, with 15 nucleotides matching TRBD2. V lost 3 bases, J lost 6 bases, and 3 bases stayed unmatched. Germline CDR1 SNHLY, CDR2 FYNNEI. This CDR3 spans 15 amino acids. Here the CDR3 reads CASSERTSGRGEQYF. For the CDR3, the DNA is TGTGCCAGCAGTGAGAGGACTAGCGGGAGGGGCGAGCAGTACTTC.

This rearrangement joins TRBV4-1 to TRBJ1-4; D remains ambiguous. V shed 6 bases and J shed 7 bases, with 12 bases lying between them. Germline-derived CDR1 and CDR2 are MGHRA and YSYEKL. The CDR3 is 13 residues long. CDR3 coding DNA: TGCGCCAGCAGTCGATCGCACCTTGAAAAACTGTTTTTT. Residues: CASSRSHLEKLFF.

The chain joins TRBV5-1 to TRBJ2-3; D gene uncertain. Trimming shortened V by 3 bases and J by 3 bases, and 11 bases separated the two germline ends. The CDR3 has 14 amino acids. CDR1 is SGHRS, CDR2 YFSETQ, per germline. CDR3 sequence (DNA): TGCGCCAGCAGCTACAACCTCGGAACAGATACGCAGTATTTT. This translates into CASSYNLGTDTQYF. Together with reference TRBV5-1 and TRBJ2-3, the CDR3 gives the full variable domain: KAGVTQTPRYLIKTRGQQVTLSCSPISGHRSVSWYQQTPGQGLQFLFEYFSETQRNKGNFPGRFSGRQFSNSRSEMNVSTLELGDSALYLCASSYNLGTDTQYFGPGTRLTVL.

The chain uses TRBV5-1 and TRBJ2-5; possibly TRBD2 for D (6 bases). Trimming pared 7 bases from V and 2 bases from J, leaving 12 bases between. This CDR3 spans 13 amino acids. The germline gives CDR1 SGHRS, CDR2 YFSETQ. The CDR3 region has the DNA TGCGCCAGCGGGTGGGGGAGGCAAGAGACCCAGTACTTC. Encoded protein: CASGWGRQETQYF.

The V call is TRBV11-2, the J call TRBJ2-3, with 8 bases identical to TRBD2. There are 16 residues in the CDR3. The germline V gene has CDR1 SGHAT and CDR2 FQNNGV. The ends lost 4 bases at V and 2 bases at J; junction bases unmatched: 8. The CDR3 reads CASSSRSGRLTDTQYF. As DNA, the CDR3 is TGTGCCAGCAGCTCGAGGAGCGGGAGACTCACAGATACGCAGTATTTT.

A single count supports this clone. V and J are TRBV10-2 and TRBJ1-3; 7 bases agree with TRBD1. In germline, CDR1 is WSHSY, CDR2 SAAADI. The length of the CDR3 is 14 residues. The V gene end was trimmed by 6 bases and the J gene end by 0 bases; junction bases not matched to a gene: 2. This CDR3 reads CASSQGVSGNTIYF. The CDR3 DNA reads TGCGCCAGCAGCCAGGGGGTCTCTGGAAACACCATATATTTT.

V and J are TRBV7-9 and TRBJ2-2; possible D gene TRBD1, 6 bases. In germline, CDR1 is SEHNR, CDR2 FQNEAQ (reference sequence). The CDR3 loop spans 16 amino acids. Trimming took 7 bases from V and 3 from J, leaving 18 bases between them. CDR3 in DNA: TGTGCCAGCAATCCAGGGGCAGGGCGGGACACCGGGGAGCTGTTTTTT. Amino acid sequence: CASNPGAGRDTGELFF. The variable domain in full, with the rest retrieved from reference TRBV7-9 and TRBJ2-2, is DTGVSQNPRHKITKRGQNVTFRCDPISEHNRLYWYRQTLGQGPEFLTYFQNEAQLEKSRLLSDRFSAERPKGSFSTLEIQRTEQGDSAMYLCASNPGAGRDTGELFFGEGSRLTVL.

This clone was found a few times. The V and J genes are TRBV30 and TRBJ2-3, with 9 nucleotides matching TRBD2. With V trimmed by 2 bases and J by 4 bases, 4 bases remained unmatched. The CDR3 has 14 amino acids. CDR1 is GTSNPN, CDR2 SVGIG, per germline (reference sequence). CDR3 in amino acids: CAWSLGGGADTQYF. CDR3 bases: TGTGCCTGGAGTTTAGGCGGGGGGGCAGATACGCAGTATTTT.

The rearrangement uses TRBV11-1 and TRBJ1-1, with D maybe TRBD1 (5 bases). Trimming took off 4 bases at V and 2 bases at J, with 8 bases between the two ends. This CDR3 region has 13 residues. The germline CDR1 and CDR2 sequences are SGHAT and FQDESV (reference sequence). The CDR3 DNA sequence: TGTGCCAGCAGCTGGGGACTCAACACTGAAGCTTTCTTT. Protein sequence: CASSWGLNTEAFF. Full variable domain (rest looked up from reference TRBV11-1 and TRBJ1-1): EAEVAQSPRYKITEKSQAVAFWCDPISGHATLYWYRQILGQGPELLVQFQDESVVDDSQLPKDRFSAERLKGVDSTLKIQPAELGDSAMYLCASSWGLNTEAFFGQGTRLTVV.

A single count supports this clone. Possible read error: a much larger clone is one base away. V is TRBV5-8 and J is TRBJ2-6; D is uncertain. Per germline, CDR1 SGHTS and CDR2 YDEGEE. The CDR3 is 15 amino acids. The ends were cut back, 0 bases at V and 0 bases at J, with 4 bases in the middle. This chain's CDR3 is CASSLGYSGANVLTF. The CDR3 DNA follows: TGTGCCAGCAGCTTGGGGTACTCTGGGGCCAACGTCCTGACTTTC.

The chain carries TRBV6-1 and TRBJ2-2; D uncertain. Deletions cut 2 bases from V and 4 bases from J, with 5 bases between. The CDR3 is 13 amino acids. The germline V gene encodes CDR1 MNHNS and CDR2 SASEGT. The CDR3 protein is CASSELLTGELFF. Written as DNA, the CDR3 is TGTGCCAGCAGTGAACTCCTCACCGGGGAGCTGTTTTTT.

The chain recombines TRBV10-3 with TRBJ1-3; D unresolved. The CDR3 sequence is 12 residues long. With 6 bases removed from V and 4 bases from J, the gap between germline ends came to 7 bases. CDR1 and CDR2 from the germline V gene are ENHRY and SYGVKD. CDR3 region: CAIRPGGNTIYF. The CDR3 nucleotides read TGTGCCATCAGGCCGGGGGGAAACACCATATATTTT.

The chain has TRBV9 and TRBJ1-6, with a weak D call TRBD1 (5 bases). Germline V gene sequence: CDR1 SGDLS, CDR2 YYNGEE. The CDR3 totals 18 residues. V was cut by 0 bases and J by 2 bases, with 15 bases left in between. CDR3 residues: CASSVDLEGTTYNSPLHF. The DNA of the CDR3 is TGTGCCAGCAGCGTAGATCTGGAGGGGACCACCTATAATTCACCCCTCCACTTT.

The V and J genes are TRBV5-6 and TRBJ2-1, with a tentative D call TRBD1 (6 bases). The CDR3 contains 12 residues. CDR1 and CDR2 from the germline V gene are SGHDT and YYEEEE. Trimming stripped 2 bases from V and 10 bases from J, with 10 bases between. The CDR3 is CASSFPGTEQFF. The CDR3 DNA is TGTGCCAGCAGCTTCCCCGGGACAGAGCAGTTCTTC. Combining the CDR3 with reference TRBV5-6 and TRBJ2-1 gives the whole variable domain DAGVTQSPTHLIKTRGQQVTLRCSPKSGHDTVSWYQQALGQGPQFIFQYYEEEERQRGNFPDRFSGHQFPNYSSELNVNALLLGDSALYLCASSFPGTEQFFGPGTRLTVL.

J is TRBJ1-3 and V is TRBV7-2, with D hard to call. Trimming cost V 3 bases and J 5 bases, with 14 bases left between them. This CDR3 has 15 residues. In germline, CDR1 is SGHTA, CDR2 FQGNSA. CDR3 sequence (DNA): TGTGCCAGCAGCTTCCCGTCGTCCCAAAGAAACACCATATATTTT. Translation gives CASSFPSSQRNTIYF.

This clone was counted once. The CDR3 is CASSLPGLETQYF. For the CDR3, the DNA is TGTGCCAGCAGCTTGCCGGGGTTAGAGACCCAGTACTTC. The rearrangement links TRBV7-3 to TRBJ2-5; D perhaps matches TRBD2 (5 bases). Germline V lookup: CDR1 SGHTA, CDR2 FQGTGA. The length of the CDR3 is 13 residues. Trimming pared 3 bases from V and 4 bases from J, leaving 9 bases between. The full variable domain, completed using reference TRBV7-3 and TRBJ2-5, is GAGVSQTPSNKVTEKGKYVELRCDPISGHTALYWYRQSLGQGPEFLIYFQGTGAADDSGLPNDRFFAVRPEGSVSTLKIQRTERGDSAVYLCASSLPGLETQYFGPGTRLLVL.

The chain recombines TRBV5-1 with TRBJ2-7; 9 bases fit TRBD1. The length of the CDR3 is 14 residues. J was trimmed by 7 bases and V by 3 bases; bases with no gene match: 8. CDR1 is SGHRS, CDR2 YFSETQ, per germline. In DNA, the CDR3 is TGCGCCAGCAGCTCGGGACAGGGCAGAGAAGAGCAGTACTTC. The encoded protein is CASSSGQGREEQYF.

The V call is TRBV19, the J call TRBJ1-2, with a possible D match to TRBD1 (6 bases). V was clipped by 2 bases and J by 6 bases, with 13 bases between them. The germline V gene has CDR1 LNHDA and CDR2 SQIVND (reference sequence). The CDR3 totals 14 residues. CDR3 coding DNA: TGTGCCAGTAGTATACGCCAGGGGTCACATGGCTACACCTTC. Its protein is CASSIRQGSHGYTF.

The V call is TRBV6-1, the J call TRBJ1-2; 7 bases line up with TRBD1. V shed 10 bases and J 4 bases; nucleotides not matched to a gene: 9. This CDR3 contains 13 residues. The V gene's germline CDR1 is MNHNS and CDR2 SASEGT. The CDR3 loop reads CATFLDRIYGYTF. The CDR3 DNA follows: TGTGCCACCTTTCTGGACAGGATCTATGGCTACACCTTC.